The sequence of this T cell receptor beta chain was determined in a study of CD8 T cells in Susac syndrome. Study-wide context: Fewer than ten of the sequenced Susac syndrome patients were in remission, and six had active disease.

The T cells that were sequenced for TCR beta were CD8+ and CD4+ cells from blood. CD8+ and CD4+ T cells were negatively isolated; TEMRA cells were FACS-enriched. An amount of RNA that ranged from roughly 0.45 to 1 ug was reverse transcribed with random hexamers. It was immunoSEQ multiplex PCR that amplified TCR beta CDR3 across 54 Vbeta and 13 Jbeta. TCRdb recomputed calls from the immunoSEQ multiplex PCR reads with MiXCR, one row per CDR3 protein. The repertoire includes about 150,000 distinct CDR3 sequences, 95% of them detected once, and 0.16% sits in the top ten. The germline gives CDR1 DFQATT, CDR2 SNEGSKA (reference sequence). Trimming shortened V by 4 bases and J by 4 bases, and 8 bases separated the two germline ends. The CDR3 has 13 residues.

The sample taken for sequencing was CD4+ T cells from PBMCs. This receptor was taken from a human donor with Susac syndrome. V is TRBV20-1 and J is TRBJ1-6; perhaps TRBD1 as D (6 bases). This CDR3 reads CSAKGGYNSPLHF. In nucleotides, the CDR3 is TGCAGTGCTAAGGGGGGGTATAATTCACCCCTCCACTTT.